Given below is one T cell receptor (beta chain) in context. Its specificity is not known. V was clipped by 2 bases and J by 5 bases, with 16 bases between them. CDR1 is LNHNV and CDR2 is YYDKDF in the germline V gene (reference sequence). The CDR3 loop spans 15 amino acids. In the original workflow: For papillary thyroid cancer, a distant-metastasis classifier was constructed from CDR3 differences observed across clinicopathological groups. With MiXCR, TCRdb reprocessed the PCR reads. The V and J calls and clone size come from TCRdb's table, not from the authors' own analysis. The sample has roughly 25,000 clones, 10% to 15% seen once. This sample was taken from a study of metastatic and nonmetastatic thyroid tumors. Overall study context: Repertoire comparison spanned blood and tumor or nodule tissue of malignant and benign thyroid patients.

Before thyroid surgery, none of the patients had received any treatment. General observations from the study: In both blood and tumor samples, TCR beta diversity was reported significantly higher for malignant than benign nodules.

This chain uses TRBV15 with TRBJ2-7; possibly TRBD2 for D (7 bases). The sequence derives from a female donor with papillary thyroid cancer or a benign thyroid nodule (not recorded which). Some clones in this sample may be carry-over from other donors' samples. The specimen sequenced was blood. The CDR3 loop reads CATSRHSGGADEQYF. As DNA, the CDR3 is TGTGCCACCAGCAGACATTCGGGGGGCGCGGACGAGCAGTACTTC.